The source of this T cell receptor beta chain is a study of CD8 T cells in ankylosing spondylitis. Study-wide results and limits: As reported, disease-linked clones showed significant enrichment in matched ankylosing spondylitis synovial fluid.

Germline lookup yields CDR1 MRHNA and CDR2 SNTAGT. The length of the CDR3 is 13 residues. V gave up 0 bases and J gave up 15 bases, with 15 bases separating them. Concerning this clonotype: Its antigen is still unknown.

Making the TCR beta libraries involved quantitative 5'-RACE with molecular barcodes. TCRdb itself ran the 5' RACE reads through MiXCR, one entry per CDR3 protein. The data hold a few hundred thousand distinct CDR3 sequences, with 20% to 25% observed a single time. This TCR came from a male donor with ankylosing spondylitis or in good health (not recorded which). V gene TRBV6-4 combines with J gene TRBJ2-1; D ambiguous. The sample consisted of blood, either unsorted or a sorted T cell fraction (not recorded which). Here the CDR3 reads CASSDSESSTRFF. Here the CDR3 DNA reads TGTGCCAGCAGTGACTCCGAGTCCAGCACCCGGTTCTTC.